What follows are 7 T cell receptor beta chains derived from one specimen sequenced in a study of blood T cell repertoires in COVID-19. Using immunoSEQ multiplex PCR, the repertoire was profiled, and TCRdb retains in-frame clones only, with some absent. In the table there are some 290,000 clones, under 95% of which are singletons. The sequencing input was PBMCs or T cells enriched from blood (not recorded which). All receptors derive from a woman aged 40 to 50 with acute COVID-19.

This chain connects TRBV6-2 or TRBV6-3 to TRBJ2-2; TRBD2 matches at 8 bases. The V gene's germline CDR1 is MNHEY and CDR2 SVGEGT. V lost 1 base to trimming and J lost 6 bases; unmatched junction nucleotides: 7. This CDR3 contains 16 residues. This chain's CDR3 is CASSYFGLAVSGELFF. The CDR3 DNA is TGTGCCAGCAGTTACTTTGGACTAGCTGTCTCCGGGGAGCTGTTTTTT.

The CDR3 coding sequence is TGTGCCAGCCACCCTATGGGCGGGGGCTACAATGAGCAGTTCTTC. Encoded protein: CASHPMGGGYNEQFF. The J gene is TRBJ2-1, the V gene TRBV2; 7 bases agree with TRBD2. J was trimmed by 3 bases and V by 8 bases; bases with no gene match: 10. The CDR3 length is 15 residues. Looked up from germline, CDR1 is SNHLY and CDR2 is FYNNEI.

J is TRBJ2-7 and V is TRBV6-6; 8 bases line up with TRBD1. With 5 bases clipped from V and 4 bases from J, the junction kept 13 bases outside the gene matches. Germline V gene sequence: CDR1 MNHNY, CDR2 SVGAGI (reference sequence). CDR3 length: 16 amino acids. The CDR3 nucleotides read TGTGCCAGCAGTCAAACCCCCGGACAGGGTGGTTACGAGCAGTACTTC. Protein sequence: CASSQTPGQGGYEQYF.

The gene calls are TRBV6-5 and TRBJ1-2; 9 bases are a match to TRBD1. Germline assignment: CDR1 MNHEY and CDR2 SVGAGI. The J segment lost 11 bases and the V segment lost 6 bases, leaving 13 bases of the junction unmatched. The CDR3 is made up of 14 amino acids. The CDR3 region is CASRDRGRASGYTF. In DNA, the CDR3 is TGTGCCAGCAGGGACAGGGGAAGGGCCAGTGGATACACCTTC.

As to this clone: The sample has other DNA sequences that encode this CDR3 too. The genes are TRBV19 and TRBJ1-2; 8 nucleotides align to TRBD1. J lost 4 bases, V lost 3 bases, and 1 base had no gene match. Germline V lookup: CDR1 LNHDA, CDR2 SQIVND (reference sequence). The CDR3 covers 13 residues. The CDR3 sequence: CASSMDRAYGYTF. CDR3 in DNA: TGTGCCAGTAGTATGGACAGGGCCTATGGCTACACCTTC.

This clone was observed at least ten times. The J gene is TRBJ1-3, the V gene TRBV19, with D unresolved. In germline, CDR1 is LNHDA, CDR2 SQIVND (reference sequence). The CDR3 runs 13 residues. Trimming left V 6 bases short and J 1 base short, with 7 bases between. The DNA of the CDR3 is TGTGCCAGTAGCCGGGGTTCTGGAAACACCATATATTTT. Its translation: CASSRGSGNTIYF.

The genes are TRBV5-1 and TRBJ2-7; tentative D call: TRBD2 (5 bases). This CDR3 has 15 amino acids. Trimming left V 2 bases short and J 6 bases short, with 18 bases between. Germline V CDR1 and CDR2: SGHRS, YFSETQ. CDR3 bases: TGCGCCAGCAGCTTCCGGAGCTACAAACGGGGCGAGCAGTACTTC. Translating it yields CASSFRSYKRGEQYF.